This T cell receptor (beta chain) was recovered during a study of cytomegalovirus exposure and HLA in healthy donors. V was pared by 5 bases and J by 1 base, with 12 bases between. This CDR3 has 14 residues. Germline V gives CDR1 MNHEY, CDR2 SMNVEV (reference sequence). Study-wide findings and caveats: No immune exposure information besides CMV serostatus was available.

PCR employed 60 Vbeta and 13 Jbeta primers. Per the original methods: Unique TCR beta chains totaled about 78 million in a later count, with about 11 million of them shared. The protocol was immunoSEQ multiplex PCR, while the TCRdb copy is restricted to in-frame clones and leaves out a portion. V, J and clone size are those of that table, while D and trimming were read from the DNA. The sample consists of approximately 170,000 clones, more than 70% of them appearing once. A note on this clone: Its antigen is not known.

Material for sequencing was PBMCs. The receptor was derived from a man under 40 in good health and CMV-seropositive. The chain links TRBV27 to TRBJ2-7; a possible D gene is TRBD2 (6 bases). As DNA, the CDR3 is TGTGCCAGCAGTAGGGACGGGACTTCCTACGAGCAGTACTTC. Translating gives CASSRDGTSYEQYF.